The rows below give T cell receptor beta chains drawn from one sample of a study of blood T cell repertoires in COVID-19. TCRdb's copy holds only in-frame clones and misses some; the assay was immunoSEQ multiplex PCR. The sample lists over 55,000 clones; about 70% were seen once. Sequenced sample: peripheral blood. These receptors all stem from a woman in her seventies with acute or convalescent COVID-19. Each CDR3 is given with its conserved first and last residue. D genes are given only for firm matches. Not all rows give a size; the values are once, few, many and, for expanded clones, a class.

V	J	size	D	DNA	CDR3
TRBV27	TRBJ2-2	-	TRBD1	TGTGCCAGCAGTTTAAAGTACCGGGGACAGAAGTACCAGAACACCGGGGAGCTGTTTTTT	CASSLKYRGQKYQNTGELFF
TRBV28	TRBJ1-1	few	-	TGTGCCAGCAACCGACAGCCTATGAACACTGAAGCTTTCTTT	CASNRQPMNTEAFF
TRBV6-5	TRBJ1-3	-	TRBD1	TGTGCCTGTGGGGCACAGGGGCTCTCTGGAAACACCATATATTTT	CACGAQGLSGNTIYF
TRBV7-2	TRBJ1-2	-	TRBD1	TGTGCCAGCAGCCCAAGAACCGGGACAGGGGTCCCCTTCTATGGCTACACCTTC	CASSPRTGTGVPFYGYTF
TRBV6-5	TRBJ1-6	-	-	TGTGCCAGCAGTTATGAGGCGGGGCTCTATAATTCACCCCTCCACTTT	CASSYEAGLYNSPLHF
TRBV5-4	TRBJ2-7	-	TRBD1	TGTGCCAGCAGCTTGGGTCGGACAGGGTATAACGAGCAGTACTTC	CASSLGRTGYNEQYF
TRBV7-9	TRBJ1-1	few	-	TGTGCCAGCAGCGCCAAGGCGGGGGTTCGCGGCACTGAAGCTTTCTTT	CASSAKAGVRGTEAFF
TRBV18	TRBJ2-4	-	TRBD1	TGTGCCAGCTCCCCAATGCCCCGACAGGGGGGAACGGGTAGGGCCAAAAACATTCAGTACTTC	CASSPMPRQGGTGRAKNIQYF
TRBV10-3	TRBJ2-5	-	-	TGTGCCATCAGTGAGGGGGAAGGGGTCAGGTACTTC	CAISEGEGVRYF
TRBV18	TRBJ1-5	-	TRBD1	TGTGCCAGCTCACTGGCTGACAGGGCCAATCAGCCCCAGCATTTT	CASSLADRANQPQHF
TRBV19	TRBJ1-2	few	-	TGTGCCAGTAGTATCGACAGGCTTCGCTTGGGAGGCTACACCTTC	CASSIDRLRLGGYTF
TRBV7-2	TRBJ1-1	-	TRBD1	TGTGCCAGCAGCTCGCGATCAGGGGGCATGAACACTGAAGCTTTCTTT	CASSSRSGGMNTEAFF
TRBV5-1	TRBJ2-7	-	-	TGCGCCAGCAGCCCGGGCCTTGGGGAGACCTACGAGCAGTACTTC	CASSPGLGETYEQYF
TRBV3-1/TRBV3-2	TRBJ2-7	-	-	TGTGCCAGCAGCCAAGGTCTGGTGGCCCTCGAGCAGTACTTC	CASSQGLVALEQYF
TRBV4-1	TRBJ2-7	-	TRBD1	TGCGCCAGCAGCCAGGATAAGGGACAGGGGGGGTACGAGCAGTACTTC	CASSQDKGQGGYEQYF
TRBV11-2	TRBJ2-1	-	TRBD2	TGTGCCAGCAGCCTTGGACTAGCGGGGGTTATGTTCTTC	CASSLGLAGVMFF
TRBV7-6	TRBJ2-2	-	TRBD1	TGTGCCAGCAGCTTAGGAGCCACAGGGGGCACCGGGGAGCTGTTTTTT	CASSLGATGGTGELFF
TRBV6-1	TRBJ1-2	-	-	TGTGCCAGCAGTGAAGTCGACTTTAACTATGGCTACACCTTC	CASSEVDFNYGYTF
TRBV5-1	TRBJ2-1	-	TRBD2	TGCGCCAGCAGCTCCAGCACCGGACTAGCGGGGTACAATGAGCAGTTCTTC	CASSSSTGLAGYNEQFF
TRBV21-1	TRBJ1-2	-	-	TGTGCCAGCAGCAAAGCCATAGGGGGACAGGGTTGGTACTATGGCTACACCTTC	CASSKAIGGQGWYYGYTF
TRBV28	TRBJ1-3	-	-	TGTGCCAGCAGTTTTCTTTACAGGCGCTCTGGAAACACCATATATTTT	CASSFLYRRSGNTIYF
TRBV12-3/TRBV12-4	TRBJ2-7	-	-	TGTGCCAGCAGTCTTGATAGAGCCTACGAGCAGTACTTC	CASSLDRAYEQYF
TRBV10-3	TRBJ1-5	-	-	TGTGCCATCAGTGAGTCGGGGGGGGCGAGCAATCAGCCCCAGCATTTT	CAISESGGASNQPQHF
TRBV6-4	TRBJ1-2	-	-	TGTGCCAGCAGTGACAGGGGGAGCAATAGCTATGGCTACACCTTC	CASSDRGSNSYGYTF
TRBV19	TRBJ2-7	few	-	TGTGCCAGTAGACGGGACAGCCGGACTACCTACGAGCAGTACTTC	CASRRDSRTTYEQYF
TRBV7-2	TRBJ1-6	-	-	TGTGCCAGCAGCTTAGCTGGGCAGGGGCGCAATTCACCCCTCCACTTT	CASSLAGQGRNSPLHF
TRBV7-2	TRBJ2-7	-	TRBD2	TGTGCCAGCAGCTTTCTAGCGGGAGGGCCGAGTTACGAGCAGTACTTC	CASSFLAGGPSYEQYF
TRBV2	TRBJ2-2	few	TRBD2	TGTGCCAGCAGTGAAAGCGGGAGCGATACCGGGGAGCTGTTTTTT	CASSESGSDTGELFF
TRBV28	TRBJ1-2	few	TRBD1	TGTGCCAGCAGTTTACCAGGGGGTGACTATGGCTACACCTTC	CASSLPGGDYGYTF
TRBV20-1	TRBJ1-1	-	-	TGCAGTGCTAGTACAGGGTGGGTCACTGAAGCTTTCTTT	CSASTGWVTEAFF
TRBV28	TRBJ1-2	-	TRBD1	TGTGCCAGCAGTCGAGAGGCCAGGGGGCCCTCTAACTATGGCTACACCTTC	CASSREARGPSNYGYTF
TRBV7-2	TRBJ2-5	-	TRBD1	TGTGCCAGCAGCCGCCCCTCGACAGGGCAAGAGACCCAGTACTTC	CASSRPSTGQETQYF
TRBV11-2	TRBJ2-3	-	TRBD2	TGTGCCAGCAGCTTAGTATCTACGGGGGGATCAACAGATACGCAGTATTTT	CASSLVSTGGSTDTQYF
TRBV28	TRBJ1-1	-	TRBD1	TGTGCCAGCAGCTTCGCGGGACAGGGACGTAGAGCTTTCTTT	CASSFAGQGRRAFF
TRBV12-5	TRBJ2-3	-	TRBD2	TGTGCTAGTGGTTTTAGCGGGGGGGCCTATACGCAGTATTTT	CASGFSGGAYTQYF
TRBV29-1	TRBJ2-7	-	-	TGCAGCGTTGCCCCTATCGTAAATCCTACCTACGAGCAGTACTTC	CSVAPIVNPTYEQYF
TRBV5-6	TRBJ1-5	few	TRBD1	TGTGCCAGCAGCTTGCAAGTAGGCGGGACAGTCAATCAGCCCCAGCATTTT	CASSLQVGGTVNQPQHF